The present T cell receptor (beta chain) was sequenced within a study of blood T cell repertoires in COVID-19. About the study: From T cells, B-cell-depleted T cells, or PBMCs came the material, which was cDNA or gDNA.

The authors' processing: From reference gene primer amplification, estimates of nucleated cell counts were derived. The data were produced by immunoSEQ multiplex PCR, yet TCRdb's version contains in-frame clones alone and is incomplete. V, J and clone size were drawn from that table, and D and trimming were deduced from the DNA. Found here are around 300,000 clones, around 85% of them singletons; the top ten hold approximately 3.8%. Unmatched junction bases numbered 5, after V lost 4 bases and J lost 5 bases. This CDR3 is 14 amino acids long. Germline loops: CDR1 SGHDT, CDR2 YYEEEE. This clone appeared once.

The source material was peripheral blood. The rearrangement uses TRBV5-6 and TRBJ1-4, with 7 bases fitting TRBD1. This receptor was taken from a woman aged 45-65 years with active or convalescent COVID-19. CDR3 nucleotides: TGTGCCAGCAGCCCGGGACAGAGAAATGAAAAACTGTTTTTT. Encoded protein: CASSPGQRNEKLFF.